This T cell receptor beta chain came from a study of blood T cell repertoires in COVID-19 (TCRdb year 2020). About the investigation overall: Collaborator samples came from the United States, Italy and Spain and covered acute and convalescent phases of COVID-19. A freely available public database, intended as a resource for researchers studying the immune response to SARS-CoV-2, is where the repertoires were released. The prospective study material was composed of cDNA or gDNA derived from T cells, B-cell-depleted T cells, or PBMCs. A de-identified subject ID, COVID-19 status, age in years and sex were almost always included in the sample metadata. The dataset comprised deeply sampled blood TCRbeta repertoires from subjects exposed to, actively infected with, or recovered from COVID-19. Samples came from the ongoing ImmuneRACE study (first 160 participants) plus 1,254 subjects from 6 global collaborators. Where HLA class I and class II types were available, the types were taken from metadata supplied by the sample provider, not from assay-based typing. The full study reports these points: How much clinical and demographic metadata was included differed by source and by participant, and the metadata was provided uncurated.

TCRbeta CDR3 regions were amplified from genomic DNA using the immunoSEQ Assay, a bias-controlled multiplex PCR. Regarding the original processing steps: The number of nucleated cells in each sample was estimated from the amplification of reference gene primers within the assay. Sequence reads were collapsed and filtered to measure the absolute abundance of every unique TCRbeta CDR3 rearrangement. For each sample, productive Simpson clonality was calculated as the square root of Simpson's diversity index across productive rearrangements. TCRdb retrieved this table from immuneACCESS and kept in-frame rearrangements only. Not all clones are present; in checked studies, unresolved V genes account for under half, and no reason is known for the remainder. The V and J calls and clone size are taken from that table; D and trimming were inferred from the DNA. The sample table shows fewer than 350,000 clones, and about nine tenths are seen once. Roughly 12% of the sample rests with the top ten.

Worth noting for this clone: There is no known antigen for this receptor. No base-level quality is on record; no much larger clone is a single base apart.

One collaborating source in Seattle enrolled patients while the patients were actively infected and followed the patients over time throughout the course of disease. Whole blood was collected in K2EDTA tubes by collaborating institutions according to the institutions' own protocols. For TCRbeta analysis, collaborator samples were shipped as frozen whole blood, as isolated PBMCs, or as DNA extracted from either sample type. This clonotype was sampled from a woman in her twenties or thirties with COVID-19, enrolled during active disease. The sample comprised peripheral blood.

The CDR3 protein sequence reads: CASSSTGGPTNEQFF. The base sequence is TGTGCCAGCAGTTCAACGGGGGGCCCCACCAATGAGCAGTTCTTC. Here the chain combines TRBV6-5 and TRBJ2-1; TRBD2 is perhaps the D gene, given 7 matching bases. CDR1 and CDR2 (MNHEY, SVGAGI) derive from the germline V gene. The CDR3 numbers 15 residues from cysteine through phenylalanine. Only CDR3 DNA remains: 45 bases, in frame from the first base. The junction carries 16 bases between V and J, which are trimmed by 4 bases and 6 bases respectively.